This T cell receptor beta chain came from a study of control samples from healthy donors and cancer patients. Method: immunoSEQ multiplex PCR; TCRdb's copy keeps in-frame clones and lacks some. The table has 130,000 to 150,000 clones, roughly 93% seen once. This CDR3 is built from 16 residues. V dropped 4 bases and J dropped 1; count of bases not matched to a gene: 6. Germline CDR1 is MNHEY and CDR2 is SMNVEV (reference sequence). The sequence was obtained from a man aged 18 to 30 in good health. The material sequenced was blood. The chain couples TRBV27 to TRBJ1-5; 8 nucleotides match TRBD1. The CDR3 sequence is CASSSITGGSNQPQHF. CDR3 in DNA: TGTGCCAGCAGTTCTATCACAGGGGGGAGCAATCAGCCCCAGCATTTT.